This T cell receptor (beta chain) was observed in a study of T cell responses to AZD1222 COVID-19 vaccine. Across the whole study: Whether given at about 4 or about 12 weeks, second doses were pooled. Study results and caveats: Spike-specific TCR breadth and depth were elevated following two AZD1222 doses.

The data were produced by immunoSEQ multiplex PCR, yet TCRdb's version contains in-frame clones alone and is incomplete. The sample contains 90,000 to 150,000 clones, roughly 90% of which appear only once. Worth noting for this clone: Its antigen is unknown.

Germline V gene data show CDR1 as MDHEN and CDR2 as SYDVKM. The CDR3 spans 13 residues. Trimming cost V 2 bases and J 11 bases, with 10 bases left between them. The TCR was taken from an adult in good health. Sequencing used peripheral blood, obtained on day 0 of AZD1222 vaccination. J is TRBJ1-6 and V is TRBV28; possible D gene TRBD1, 6 bases. CDR3 nucleotide sequence: TGTGCCAGCAGTTTAGCTCGGACAGCACCCCTCCACTTT. This encodes CASSLARTAPLHF. The variable domain in full, completed from reference TRBV28 and TRBJ1-6, reads DVKVTQSSRYLVKRTGEKVFLECVQDMDHENMFWYRQDPGLGLRLIYFSYDVKMKEKGDIPEGYSVSREKKERFSLILESASTNQTSMYLCASSLARTAPLHFGNGTRLTVT.